The clone carrying this TCR beta chain appeared many times. Its antigen is undetermined. TCRdb re-called the 5' RACE reads with MiXCR, one entry per CDR3 protein. The sample lists roughly 42,000 distinct CDR3 sequences; 2.5% to 3% were seen once. This sample is drawn from a study of CD8 T cells in ankylosing spondylitis. Study results and limitations: Researchers reportedly found disease-linked clones significantly enriched in matched ankylosing spondylitis synovial fluid.

In germline, CDR1 is SGDLS, CDR2 YYNGEE. Trimming stripped 1 base from V and 0 bases from J, with 12 bases between. The CDR3 is 16 amino acids. The sequenced sample consisted of blood, either unsorted or a sorted T cell fraction (not recorded which). The chain couples TRBV9 to TRBJ2-3; possible D gene TRBD2, 5 bases. The clonotype comes from a male donor with ankylosing spondylitis or in good health (not recorded which). The CDR3 loop is CASSVLEGSSTDTQYF. The CDR3 DNA sequence: TGTGCCAGCAGCGTACTTGAGGGTTCAAGCACAGATACGCAGTATTTT.